Reported below is one T cell receptor beta chain. These data come from a study of cytomegalovirus exposure and HLA in healthy donors. PCR employed 60 Vbeta and 13 Jbeta primers. The data were produced by immunoSEQ multiplex PCR, yet TCRdb's version contains in-frame clones alone and is incomplete. The sample lists roughly 130,000 clones; roughly 70% were seen once. CDR1 is SGDLS and CDR2 is YYNGEE in the germline V gene. The V end lost 4 bases, the J end lost 5 bases, and 17 bases lay between the germline ends. CDR3 length: 15 amino acids. The chain has TRBV9 and TRBJ2-3; D perhaps matches TRBD1 (6 bases). The origin of this receptor is a man aged 40-49 years in good health and CMV-seropositive. Sequenced input: PBMCs. CDR3 residues: CASSPGAGVGDTQYF. CDR3 coding DNA: TGTGCCAGCAGCCCCGGGGCAGGGGTGGGAGATACGCAGTATTTT.